A single sample is the source of the 9 T cell receptor beta chains below, sequenced in a study of CD8+CD57+ T cells in acquired aplastic anemia. The TCR beta profiling, which covered VDJ combination and CDR3 sequence, was carried out using genomic DNA as the template. MiXCR was run by TCRdb on the reads, yielding one entry per CDR3 protein. In the table there are some 290,000 distinct CDR3 sequences, around three fifths of which are singletons. Sequencing was carried out using sorted CD4+, CD8+, or CD8+CD57+ T cells (not recorded which) from PBMCs. These receptors were obtained from a human donor with severe aplastic anemia or a healthy control (not recorded which).

The gene calls are TRBV5-1 and TRBJ1-1, with 7 bases identical to TRBD1. V dropped 6 bases and J dropped 1; count of bases not matched to a gene: 3. The CDR3 covers 13 residues. The germline V gene has CDR1 SGHRS and CDR2 YFSETQ. CDR3 in DNA: TGCGCCAGCATAGGACAGGAGAACACTGAAGCTTTCTTT. It translates to CASIGQENTEAFF.

This clonotype was recorded at least ten times. The CDR3 region is CASSDQGVGSPLHF. DNA of the CDR3: TGTGCCAGCAGTGACCAGGGAGTGGGCTCACCCCTCCACTTT. This sequence joins TRBV2 and TRBJ1-6; a weak D match, TRBD1 (5 bases). Trimming took 3 bases from V and 10 from J, leaving 13 bases between them. In germline, CDR1 is SNHLY, CDR2 FYNNEI. There are 14 residues in the CDR3. The complete variable domain, with remaining parts taken from reference TRBV2 and TRBJ1-6, reads EPEVTQTPSHQVTQMGQEVILRCVPISNHLYFYWYRQILGQKVEFLVSFYNNEISEKSEIFDDQFSVERPDGSNFTLKIRSTKLEDSAMYFCASSDQGVGSPLHFGNGTRLTVT.

This clonotype was found many times. V and J are TRBV10-3 and TRBJ2-3, with 12 nucleotides matching TRBD2. The CDR3 has 17 amino acids. Germline lookup yields CDR1 ENHRY and CDR2 SYGVKD. V lost 4 bases, J lost 0 bases, and 5 bases stayed unmatched. The CDR3 reads CAISGPSGGGSTDTQYF. For the CDR3, the DNA is TGTGCCATCAGTGGGCCTAGCGGGGGGGGAAGCACAGATACGCAGTATTTT.

This chain connects TRBV14 to TRBJ1-1; 10 bases map to TRBD1. Germline trimming cut 2 bases from V and 3 bases from J; bases unmatched to any gene: 9. The CDR3 covers 17 residues. The germline gives CDR1 SGHDN, CDR2 FVKESK. CDR3 nucleotide sequence: TGTGCCAGCAGCCAAAGGGACAGGGGAAGGCTGGACACTGAAGCTTTCTTT. The encoded protein is CASSQRDRGRLDTEAFF.

A few counts support this clonotype. The chain has TRBV20-1 and TRBJ1-1, with 10 bases aligning to TRBD1. The trim removed 0 bases at V and 8 bases at J, leaving 6 bases unmatched. This CDR3 comprises 14 residues. Germline V gene data show CDR1 as DFQATT and CDR2 as SNEGSKA (reference sequence). In DNA, the CDR3 is TGCAGTGCTAGAGATGGGACAGGGGTACGAGAAGCTTTCTTT. This gives the protein CSARDGTGVREAFF.

This chain joins TRBV24-1 and TRBJ2-1; 7 nucleotides align to TRBD1. Germline V gene lookup returns CDR1 KGHDR and CDR2 SFDVKD. The length of the CDR3 is 15 residues. J was trimmed by 1 base and V by 4 bases; bases with no gene match: 3. CDR3 loop: CATSEPRGSYNEQFF. The CDR3, as DNA: TGTGCCACCAGTGAACCCAGGGGGTCCTACAATGAGCAGTTCTTC.

At least ten counts were recorded for this clonotype. The chain combines TRBV29-1 with TRBJ2-2; 10 bases map to TRBD2. The ends lost 2 bases at V and 5 bases at J; junction bases unmatched: 5. CDR3 size: 15 residues. Germline V gene data show CDR1 as SQVTM and CDR2 as ANQGSEA. The CDR3 sequence is CSVEISGGGTGELFF. The CDR3 DNA follows: TGCAGCGTTGAAATAAGCGGGGGGGGGACCGGGGAGCTGTTTTTT.

This clonotype has at least ten counts. The chain uses TRBV9 and TRBJ2-1; D is perhaps TRBD1 or TRBD2 (5 bases each). Trimming took off 2 bases at V and 8 bases at J, with 17 bases between the two ends. Germline values: CDR1 SGDLS, CDR2 YYNGEE. The CDR3 has 15 amino acids. This CDR3 reads CASSVGPAHTDEQFF. CDR3 DNA: TGTGCCAGCAGCGTGGGACCAGCGCATACCGATGAGCAGTTCTTC.

Details on this clonotype: At one end the junction does not follow the germline gene, possibly because of a read error. The CDR3 nucleotides read TGTGCCAGCAGCTTACCGACAGGGGGGGCGGTTTCCCGCACAGATACGCAGTATTTT. Its protein product is CASSLPTGGAVSRTDTQYF. The chain is built from TRBV5-1 and TRBJ2-3; TRBD1 agrees at 9 bases. CDR1 is SGHRS and CDR2 is YFSETQ in the germline V gene. The CDR3 is 19 amino acids.